These 20 T cell receptor beta chains came from one sample sequenced in a study of blood T cells in healthy people across ages. It was with a sample-barcoded 5' primer and a J-beta primer mix that a second PCR of roughly 7 to 12 cycles was run. MiXCR was run by TCRdb on the 5' RACE reads, yielding one entry per CDR3 protein. The table has about 730,000 distinct CDR3 sequences, approximately 43% seen once; the top ten hold roughly 20%. Sequencing was performed on blood. All receptors come from a woman aged 55-70 years in good health.

The rearrangement uses TRBV20-1 and TRBJ2-3, with 9 bases matching TRBD2. This CDR3 has 15 amino acids. CDR1 DFQATT and CDR2 SNEGSKA come from the germline V gene (reference sequence). After removal of 0 bases from V and 3 bases from J, the junction contained 4 bases not matched to a gene. The CDR3 DNA sequence: TGCAGTGCTAGAGACGCAGCGGGGGGTACAGATACGCAGTATTTT. Protein: CSARDAAGGTDTQYF.

The chain recombines TRBV11-2 with TRBJ2-2; 13 nucleotides align to TRBD2. CDR3 length: 19 amino acids. Losses at the gene ends were 3 bases for V and 5 bases for J; bases not matched to a gene: 12. Germline CDR1 SGHAT, CDR2 FQNNGV. Written as DNA, the CDR3 is TGTGCCAGCAGCTTCGGGGGACTAGCGGGGCCCTCGAGGACCGGGGAGCTGTTTTTT. Translating gives CASSFGGLAGPSRTGELFF.

As DNA, the CDR3 is TGTGCCTGGAGTTTGGAGTACTTC. It specifies CAWSLEYF. This rearrangement joins TRBV30 to TRBJ2-5; D gene uncertain. V shed 2 bases and J shed 12 bases, with 4 bases lying between them. The CDR3 is made up of 8 amino acids. CDR1 and CDR2 (germline): GTSNPN, SVGIG (reference sequence).

As concerns this clonotype: Germline and junction disagree at one end, which may indicate a read error. This chain links TRBV4-1 with TRBJ2-4, with TRBD2 matching over 12 bases. The DNA end lines up better with TRBJ2-7; the J call may be wrong. CDR3 size: 17 residues. Germline V gene lookup returns CDR1 MGHRA and CDR2 YSYEKL. The CDR3 is CASGQDRGTSGSYEQYF. The CDR3 DNA follows: TGCGCCAGCGGCCAAGATAGAGGGACTAGCGGGTCCTACGAGCAGTACTTC.

Note on this clonotype: A junction boundary mismatches the germline segment, possibly from a read error. The chain joins TRBV27 to TRBJ1-5; D is unresolved. CDR1 is MNHEY and CDR2 is SMNVEV in the germline V gene (reference sequence). The CDR3 covers 14 residues. The CDR3: CAGSFYYSNQPQHF. CDR3 sequence (DNA): TGTGCCGGCAGTTTCTATTATAGCAATCAGCCCCAGCATTTT.

Regarding this clonotype: The germline gene is not matched at one end of the junction; a read error may be the cause. This chain uses TRBV5-1 with TRBJ2-1, with 9 bases identical to TRBD2. Germline values: CDR1 SGHRS, CDR2 YFSETQ. The CDR3 consists of 15 residues. The CDR3 protein is CASSLGTSEINEHFF. In DNA form, the CDR3 reads TGCGCCAGCAGCTTGGGGACTAGCGAAATCAATGAGCATTTCTTC.

The chain combines TRBV9 with TRBJ2-1; TRBD2 aligns across 11 bases. After removal of 5 bases from V and 6 bases from J, the junction contained 4 bases not matched to a gene. Looked up from germline, CDR1 is SGDLS and CDR2 is YYNGEE. This CDR3 spans 14 amino acids. CDR3 protein: CASSSGGASNEQFF. In nucleotides, the CDR3 is TGTGCCAGCAGTAGCGGGGGGGCAAGCAATGAGCAGTTCTTC.

This clonotype was found a few times. This chain joins TRBV4-3 and TRBJ1-2; no reliable D call. There are 16 residues in the CDR3. Germline values: CDR1 LGHNA, CDR2 YSLEER. V lost 0 bases to trimming and J lost 0 bases, with 11 bases between them. CDR3 sequence (DNA): TGCGCCAGCAGCCAAGATGGGCCGGGAGCTAACTATGGCTACACCTTC. Protein sequence: CASSQDGPGANYGYTF.

This clonotype appeared a single time. A junction end diverges from the germline sequence, so it may reflect a read error. This chain uses TRBV15 with TRBJ2-4, with D unclear. The J call may not be correct, given that the DNA end is closer to TRBJ2-5. The germline gives CDR1 LNHNV, CDR2 YYDKDF (reference sequence). The length of the CDR3 is 14 residues. This CDR3 is CAASRDLQQETQYF. The CDR3, as DNA: TGTGCCGCCAGCAGAGATCTACAGCAAGAGACCCAGTACTTC.

The genes are TRBV24-1 and TRBJ1-3; unclear D gene. The CDR3 sequence is 15 residues long. The V end lost 4 bases, the J end lost 4 bases, and 13 bases lay between the germline ends. Per germline, CDR1 KGHDR and CDR2 SFDVKD. In nucleotides, the CDR3 is TGTGCCACCAGTGAATCGAGTAACGGGGGAAACACCATATATTTT. Its protein is CATSESSNGGNTIYF.

The chain carries TRBV28 and TRBJ2-4, with 10 bases that match TRBD2. CDR3 length equals 17 residues. V trimming: 6 bases; J trimming: 0 bases; junction bases outside the gene matches: 8. CDR1 and CDR2 (germline): MDHEN, SYDVKM. This CDR3 is CASSELAGRLAKNIQYF. The CDR3 nucleotides are TGTGCCAGCAGCGAACTAGCGGGACGCCTAGCCAAAAACATTCAGTACTTC.

This clonotype appeared a few times. The chain is built from TRBV28 and TRBJ2-7; D tentatively reads TRBD1 or TRBD2 (5 bases each). The CDR3 has 15 residues. Germline V gives CDR1 MDHEN, CDR2 SYDVKM. Trimming stripped 3 bases from V and 3 bases from J, with 15 bases between. CDR3 in amino acids: CASSLGTGIHYEQYF. CDR3 nucleotide sequence: TGTGCCAGCAGTTTGGGGACGGGAATCCACTACGAGCAGTACTTC.

The table lists this clonotype with a few counts. The V gene is TRBV6-6, the J gene TRBJ1-6, with D tentatively TRBD1 (5 bases). The CDR3 is 15 amino acids. From germline, CDR1 is MNHNY and CDR2 SVGAGI (reference sequence). V lost 5 bases to trimming and J lost 8 bases, with 16 bases between them. The CDR3 sequence: CASSLGVSRDSPLHF. CDR3 nucleotide sequence: TGTGCCAGCAGTCTGGGGGTTTCCAGGGATTCACCCCTCCACTTT.

The V gene is TRBV5-5, the J gene TRBJ2-2; 13 nucleotides match TRBD2. The V and J ends lost 6 bases and 4 bases, in that order; junction bases with no gene match: 6. Germline CDR1 SGHKS, CDR2 YYEKEE (reference sequence). The CDR3 is made up of 16 amino acids. The CDR3 coding sequence is TGTGCCAGCACACGGACTAGCGGGAGATCCACCGGGGAGCTGTTTTTT. Its translation is CASTRTSGRSTGELFF.

This clonotype has just a few counts. This rearrangement joins TRBV5-1 to TRBJ2-1, with D perhaps matching TRBD1 or TRBD2 (6 bases each). The CDR3 covers 15 residues. V was cut by 1 base and J by 2 bases, with 10 bases left in between. Germline-derived CDR1 and CDR2 are SGHRS and YFSETQ. CDR3 nucleotides: TGCGCCAGCAGCTTGCTAGGGGGGACCTACAATGAGCAGTTCTTC. This translates into CASSLLGGTYNEQFF. The complete variable domain, with remaining parts taken from reference TRBV5-1 and TRBJ2-1, reads KAGVTQTPRYLIKTRGQQVTLSCSPISGHRSVSWYQQTPGQGLQFLFEYFSETQRNKGNFPGRFSGRQFSNSRSEMNVSTLELGDSALYLCASSLLGGTYNEQFFGPGTRLTVL.

In this sample, this clonotype turned up a few times. The V and J genes are TRBV9 and TRBJ2-1; unclear D gene. CDR1 SGDLS and CDR2 YYNGEE come from the germline V gene. Between the trimmed V and J ends, which lost 0 bases and 0 bases, there was a span of 7 bases. This CDR3 is 15 amino acids long. The chain's CDR3 is CASSVGTNSYNEQFF. CDR3 in DNA: TGTGCCAGCAGCGTAGGGACCAACTCCTACAATGAGCAGTTCTTC. Looking up the rest from reference TRBV9 and TRBJ2-1 gives the full variable domain: DSGVTQTPKHLITATGQRVTLRCSPRSGDLSVYWYQQSLDQGLQFLIQYYNGEERAKGNILERFSAQQFPDLHSELNLSSLELGDSALYFCASSVGTNSYNEQFFGPGTRLTVL.

To note about this clonotype: A read error may be the cause here, since a much bigger clone is one base away. The genes are TRBV4-1 and TRBJ1-5; 7 bases align to TRBD1. The germline V gene has CDR1 MGHRA and CDR2 YSYEKL. The length of the CDR3 is 15 residues. The CDR3 bases are TGCGCCGGCAGCGACACAGGGGATCCAAATCAGCCCCAGCATTTT. Its translation: CAGSDTGDPNQPQHF.

The J gene is TRBJ1-2, the V gene TRBV28, with TRBD1 matching over 11 bases. Trimming removed 5 bases from V and 6 bases from J; junction bases left unmatched: 11. Germline V gives CDR1 MDHEN, CDR2 SYDVKM. CDR3 length: 16 amino acids. The CDR3 nucleotides are TGTGCCAGCAGTATACCGCCGGGACAGGGGGAGGATGGCTACACCTTC. It is translated as CASSIPPGQGEDGYTF.

V and J are TRBV27 and TRBJ2-5; D not resolved. The end of the DNA fits TRBJ2-7 better, so the J call may be wrong. The CDR3 is 14 amino acids. CDR1 MNHEY and CDR2 SMNVEV come from the germline V gene (reference sequence). CDR3 in amino acids: CASSFGYLVYEQYF. The CDR3 DNA is TGTGCCAGCAGTTTCGGGTATCTGGTCTACGAGCAGTACTTC.

The chain uses TRBV6-1 and TRBJ2-1; no clear D gene. Germline CDR1 MNHNS, CDR2 SASEGT. The CDR3 contains 13 residues. Trimming left V 5 bases short and J 5 bases short, with 10 bases between. The CDR3 here is CASSITGDNEQFF. The CDR3 bases are TGTGCCAGCAGTATCACTGGAGACAATGAGCAGTTCTTC.